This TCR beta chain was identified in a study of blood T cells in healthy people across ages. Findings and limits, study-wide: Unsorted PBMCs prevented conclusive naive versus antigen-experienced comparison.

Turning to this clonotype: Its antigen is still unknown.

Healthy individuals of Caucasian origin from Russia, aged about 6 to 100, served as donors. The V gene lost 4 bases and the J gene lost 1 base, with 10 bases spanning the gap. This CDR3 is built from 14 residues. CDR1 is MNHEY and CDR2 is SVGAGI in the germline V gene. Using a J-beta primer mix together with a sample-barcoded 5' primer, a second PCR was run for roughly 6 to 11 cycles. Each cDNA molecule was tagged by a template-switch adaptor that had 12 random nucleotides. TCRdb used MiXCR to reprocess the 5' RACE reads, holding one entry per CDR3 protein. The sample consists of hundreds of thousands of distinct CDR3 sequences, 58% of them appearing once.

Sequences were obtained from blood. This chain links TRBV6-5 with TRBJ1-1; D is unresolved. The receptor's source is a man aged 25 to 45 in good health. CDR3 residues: CASSSPTENTEAFF. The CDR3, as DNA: TGTGCCAGCAGTTCCCCGACCGAGAACACTGAAGCTTTCTTT.